This note documents a single T cell receptor beta chain sequence. What it binds is unknown. The sample carries other DNA sequences with the same CDR3. This sample stems from a study of T cell responses to AZD1222 COVID-19 vaccine. Points from the study as a whole: Receipt of two AZD1222 doses was followed by a rise in Spike-specific TCR breadth and depth.

Method: immunoSEQ multiplex PCR; TCRdb's copy keeps in-frame clones and lacks some. The sample has tens of thousands of clones; more than 75% are singletons. The V end was cut by 2 bases, the J end by 5 bases, with 15 bases between. Germline CDR1 MNHNS, CDR2 SASEGT. This CDR3 region has 15 residues. The TCR was taken from an adult in good health. Material: peripheral blood, obtained on day 0 of AZD1222 vaccination. This sequence joins TRBV6-1 and TRBJ1-1, with a tentative D call TRBD1 (5 bases). The CDR3 DNA sequence: TGTGCCAGCAGTGAACTGGGTCAGGGCTTAACTGAAGCTTTCTTT. This encodes CASSELGQGLTEAFF.